The clone carrying this T cell receptor beta chain has more than one count but fewer than ten. Its antigen remains unidentified. V trimming: 2 bases; J trimming: 1 base; junction bases outside the gene matches: 8. There are 17 residues in the CDR3. Germline-derived CDR1 and CDR2 are SGHAT and FQDESV (reference sequence). This sample is drawn from a study of CD8 T cells in ankylosing spondylitis. Overall study results and limits: In ankylosing spondylitis patients, matched synovial fluid reportedly showed significant enrichment of disease-linked clones. Characteristic, it appeared, of ankylosing spondylitis blood was a TCR beta motif of roughly 8 highly homologous variants.

With molecular barcodes, quantitative 5'-RACE was used to make the TCR beta libraries. TCRdb reprocessed the 5' RACE reads with MiXCR, giving one entry per CDR3 protein. The profile covers some 140,000 distinct CDR3 sequences, with approximately 9.2% appearing a single time and less than 7.5% taken by the ten largest. The specimen was synovial fluid, either unsorted or a sorted T cell fraction (not recorded which). The rearrangement joins TRBV11-1 to TRBJ2-1; 7 bases are shared with TRBD2. This sequence was found in a male donor with ankylosing spondylitis. The CDR3 DNA reads as TGTGCCAGCAGCTTATTTTCTAGCGGAACGTCCTACAATGAGCAGTTCTTC. As protein: CASSLFSSGTSYNEQFF.